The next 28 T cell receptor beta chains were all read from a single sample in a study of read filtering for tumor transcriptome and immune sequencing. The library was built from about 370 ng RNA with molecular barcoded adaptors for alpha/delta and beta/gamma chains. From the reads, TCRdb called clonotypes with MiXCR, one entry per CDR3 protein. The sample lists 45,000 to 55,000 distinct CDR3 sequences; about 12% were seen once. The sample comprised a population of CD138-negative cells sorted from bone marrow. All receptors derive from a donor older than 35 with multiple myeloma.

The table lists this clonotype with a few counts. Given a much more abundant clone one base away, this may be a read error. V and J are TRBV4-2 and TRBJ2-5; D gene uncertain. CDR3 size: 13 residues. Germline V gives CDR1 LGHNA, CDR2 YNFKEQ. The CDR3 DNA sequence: TGTGCCGGCAGCCAAGAGAGCCAAGAGACCCAGTACTTC. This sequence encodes CAGSQESQETQYF.

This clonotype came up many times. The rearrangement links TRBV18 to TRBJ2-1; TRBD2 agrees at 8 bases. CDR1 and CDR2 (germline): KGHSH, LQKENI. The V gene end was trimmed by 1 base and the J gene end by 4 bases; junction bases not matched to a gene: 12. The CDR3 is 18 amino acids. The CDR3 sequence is CASSPRLSSGPTYNEQFF. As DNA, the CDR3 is TGTGCCAGCTCACCACGACTTTCTAGCGGGCCCACTTACAATGAGCAGTTCTTC.

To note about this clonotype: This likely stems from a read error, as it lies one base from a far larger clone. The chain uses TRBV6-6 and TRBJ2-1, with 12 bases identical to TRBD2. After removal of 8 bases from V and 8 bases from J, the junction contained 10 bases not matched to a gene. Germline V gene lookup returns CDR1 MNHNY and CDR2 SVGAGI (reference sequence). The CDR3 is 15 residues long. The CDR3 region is CASGPSGRAPYEQFF. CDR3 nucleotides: TGTGCCAGCGGGCCTAGCGGGAGGGCCCCTTATGAGCAGTTCTTC.

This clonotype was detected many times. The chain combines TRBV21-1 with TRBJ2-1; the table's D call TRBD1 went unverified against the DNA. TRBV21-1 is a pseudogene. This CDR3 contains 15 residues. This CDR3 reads CASSKVGRGYNEQFF. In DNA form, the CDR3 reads TGTGCCAGCAGCAAAGTCGGCAGGGGGTACAATGAGCAGTTCTTC.

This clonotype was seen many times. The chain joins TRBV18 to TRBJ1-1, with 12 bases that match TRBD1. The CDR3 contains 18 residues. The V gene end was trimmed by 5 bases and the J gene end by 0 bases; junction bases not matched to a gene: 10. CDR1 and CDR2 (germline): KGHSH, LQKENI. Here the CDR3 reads CASSSGTGGLSMNTEAFF. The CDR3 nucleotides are TGTGCCAGCTCATCCGGGACAGGGGGCCTCTCCATGAACACTGAAGCTTTCTTT.

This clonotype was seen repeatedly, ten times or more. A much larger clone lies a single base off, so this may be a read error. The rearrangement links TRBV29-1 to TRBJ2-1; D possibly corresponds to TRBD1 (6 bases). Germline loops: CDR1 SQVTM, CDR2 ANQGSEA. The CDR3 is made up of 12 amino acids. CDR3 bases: TGCAGCGTTGTACAGGGTACTAATGGGCAGTTCTTC. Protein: CSVVQGTNGQFF.

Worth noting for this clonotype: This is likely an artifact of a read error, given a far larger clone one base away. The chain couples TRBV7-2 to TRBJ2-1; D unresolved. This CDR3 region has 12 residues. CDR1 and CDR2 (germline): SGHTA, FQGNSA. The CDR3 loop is CASSPLYNERFF. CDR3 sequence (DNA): TGTGCCAGCAGCCCACTCTACAATGAGCGGTTCTTC.

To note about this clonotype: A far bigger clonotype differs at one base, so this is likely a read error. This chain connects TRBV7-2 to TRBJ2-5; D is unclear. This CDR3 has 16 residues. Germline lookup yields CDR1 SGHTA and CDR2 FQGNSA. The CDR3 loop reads CASSLAYPVSQEAQYF. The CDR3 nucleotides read TGTGCCAGCAGCTTAGCGTACCCTGTGAGCCAAGAGGCCCAGTACTTC.

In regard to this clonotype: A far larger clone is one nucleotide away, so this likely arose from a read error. The chain's CDR3 is CSARGGGGASPYEQYF. Written as DNA, the CDR3 is TGCAGTGCTAGGGGAGGGGGAGGGGCCTCCCCCTACGAGCAGTACTTC. The chain has TRBV29-1 and TRBJ2-7; TRBD2 might be the D (7 bases). Germline loops: CDR1 SQVTM, CDR2 ANQGSEA. The CDR3 has 16 amino acids.

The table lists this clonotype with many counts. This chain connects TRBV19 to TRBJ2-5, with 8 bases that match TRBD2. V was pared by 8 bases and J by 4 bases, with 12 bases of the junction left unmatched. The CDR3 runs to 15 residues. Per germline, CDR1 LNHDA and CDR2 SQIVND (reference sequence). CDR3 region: CASQVRAGVRETQYF. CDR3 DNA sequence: TGTGCCAGTCAAGTCCGAGCGGGAGTTCGAGAGACCCAGTACTTC.

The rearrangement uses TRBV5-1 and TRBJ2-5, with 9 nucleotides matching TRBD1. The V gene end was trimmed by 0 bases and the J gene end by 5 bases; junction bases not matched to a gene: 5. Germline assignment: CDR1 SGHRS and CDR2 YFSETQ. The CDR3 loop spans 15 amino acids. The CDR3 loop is CASSLVGQGRETQYF. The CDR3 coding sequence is TGCGCCAGCAGCTTGGTAGGACAGGGGCGGGAGACCCAGTACTTC. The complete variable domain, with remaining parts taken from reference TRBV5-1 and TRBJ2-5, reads KAGVTQTPRYLIKTRGQQVTLSCSPISGHRSVSWYQQTPGQGLQFLFEYFSETQRNKGNFPGRFSGRQFSNSRSEMNVSTLELGDSALYLCASSLVGQGRETQYFGPGTRLLVL.

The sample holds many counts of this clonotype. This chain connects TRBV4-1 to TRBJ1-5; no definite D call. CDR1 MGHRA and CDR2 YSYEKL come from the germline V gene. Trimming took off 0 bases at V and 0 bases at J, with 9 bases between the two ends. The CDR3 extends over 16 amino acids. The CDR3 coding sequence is TGCGCCAGCAGCCAAGAAAGACAAGTTAGCAATCAGCCCCAGCATTTT. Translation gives CASSQERQVSNQPQHF.

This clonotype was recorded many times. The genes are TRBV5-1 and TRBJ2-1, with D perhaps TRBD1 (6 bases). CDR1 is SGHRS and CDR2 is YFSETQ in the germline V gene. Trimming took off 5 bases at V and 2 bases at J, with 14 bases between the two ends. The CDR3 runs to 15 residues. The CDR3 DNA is TGCGCCAGCAGGTCCGGGACATCAACCTACAATGAGCAGTTCTTC. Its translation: CASRSGTSTYNEQFF.

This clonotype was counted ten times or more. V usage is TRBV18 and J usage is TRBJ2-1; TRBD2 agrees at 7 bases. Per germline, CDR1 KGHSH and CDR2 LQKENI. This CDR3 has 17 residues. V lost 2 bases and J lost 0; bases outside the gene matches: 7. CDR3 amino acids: CASSPSLAGVSYNEQFF. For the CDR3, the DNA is TGTGCCAGCTCACCATCTTTGGCGGGAGTCTCCTACAATGAGCAGTTCTTC.

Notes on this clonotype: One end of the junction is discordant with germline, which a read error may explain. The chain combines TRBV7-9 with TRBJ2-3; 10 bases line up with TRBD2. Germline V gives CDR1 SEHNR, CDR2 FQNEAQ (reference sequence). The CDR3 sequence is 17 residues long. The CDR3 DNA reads TGTGCCAACAGCCCGCCCACCCTAGCGGGAGTAACAGATACGCAGTATTTT. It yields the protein CANSPPTLAGVTDTQYF. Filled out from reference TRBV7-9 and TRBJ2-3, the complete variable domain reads DTGVSQNPRHKITKRGQNVTFRCDPISEHNRLYWYRQTLGQGPEFLTYFQNEAQLEKSRLLSDRFSAERPKGSFSTLEIQRTEQGDSAMYLCANSPPTLAGVTDTQYFGPGTRLTVL.

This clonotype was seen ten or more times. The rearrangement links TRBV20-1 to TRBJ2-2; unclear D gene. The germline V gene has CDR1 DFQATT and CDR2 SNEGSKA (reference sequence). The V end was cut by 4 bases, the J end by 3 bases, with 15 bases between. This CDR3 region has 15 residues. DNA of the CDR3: TGCAGTGCTAAGGACGTCCAATTGGACACCGGGGAGCTGTTTTTT. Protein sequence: CSAKDVQLDTGELFF.

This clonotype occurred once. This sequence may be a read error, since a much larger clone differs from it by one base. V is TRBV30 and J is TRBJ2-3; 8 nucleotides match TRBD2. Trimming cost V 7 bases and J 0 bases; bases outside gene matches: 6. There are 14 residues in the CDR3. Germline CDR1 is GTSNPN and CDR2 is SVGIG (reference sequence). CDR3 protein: CAYTGTRSTDTQYF. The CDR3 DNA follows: TGTGCCTATACCGGGACTAGAAGCACAGATACGCAGTATTTT.

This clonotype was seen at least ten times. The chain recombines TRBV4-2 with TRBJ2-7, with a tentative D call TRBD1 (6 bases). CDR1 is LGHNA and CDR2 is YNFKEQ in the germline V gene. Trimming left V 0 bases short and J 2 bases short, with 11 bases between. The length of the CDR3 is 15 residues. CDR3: CASSQELGQTYEQYF. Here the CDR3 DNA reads TGTGCCAGCAGCCAAGAATTAGGACAGACCTACGAGCAGTACTTC.

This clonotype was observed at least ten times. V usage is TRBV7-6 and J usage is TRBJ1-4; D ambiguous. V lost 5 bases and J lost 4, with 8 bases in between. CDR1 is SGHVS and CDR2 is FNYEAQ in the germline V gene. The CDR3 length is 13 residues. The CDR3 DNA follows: TGTGCCAGCAGCAGGGATTTTAATGAAAAACTGTTTTTT. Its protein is CASSRDFNEKLFF.

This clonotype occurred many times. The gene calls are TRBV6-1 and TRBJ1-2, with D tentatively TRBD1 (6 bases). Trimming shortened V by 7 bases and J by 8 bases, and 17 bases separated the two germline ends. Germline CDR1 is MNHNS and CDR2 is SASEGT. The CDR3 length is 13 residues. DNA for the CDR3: TGTGCCAGCAAGTTAGCGGGGGCAGGAGGCTACACCTTC. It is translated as CASKLAGAGGYTF.

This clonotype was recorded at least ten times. In DNA form, the CDR3 reads TGTGCCTGGAGTACCTTCCTACGGCCCCAGCATTTT. Its protein is CAWSTFLRPQHF. The chain has TRBV30 and TRBJ1-5; D not resolved. Looked up from germline, CDR1 is GTSNPN and CDR2 is SVGIG (reference sequence). V lost 2 bases and J 9 bases, leaving 11 bases between the germline ends. CDR3 size: 12 residues.

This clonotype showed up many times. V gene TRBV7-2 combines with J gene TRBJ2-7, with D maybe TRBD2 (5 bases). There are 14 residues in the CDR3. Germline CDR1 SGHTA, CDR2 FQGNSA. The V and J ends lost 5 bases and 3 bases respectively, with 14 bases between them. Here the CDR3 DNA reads TGTGCCAGCAGCCCGGCGACGGGGAACTACGAGCAGTACTTC. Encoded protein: CASSPATGNYEQYF.

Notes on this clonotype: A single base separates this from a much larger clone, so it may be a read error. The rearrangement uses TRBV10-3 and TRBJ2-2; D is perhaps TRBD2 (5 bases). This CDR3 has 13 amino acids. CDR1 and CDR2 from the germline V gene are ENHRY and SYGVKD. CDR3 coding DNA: TGTGCCATCAGTGAACCCGCGGCCGGGGAGCCGTTTTTT. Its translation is CAISEPAAGEPFF.

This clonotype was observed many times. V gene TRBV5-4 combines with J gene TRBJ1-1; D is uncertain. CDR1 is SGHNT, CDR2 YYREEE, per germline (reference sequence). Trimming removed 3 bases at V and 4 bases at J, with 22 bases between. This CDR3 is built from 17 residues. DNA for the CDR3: TGTGCCAGCAGCTCATTATATTCGACCCCGCTCCCCACTGAAGCTTTCTTT. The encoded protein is CASSSLYSTPLPTEAFF.

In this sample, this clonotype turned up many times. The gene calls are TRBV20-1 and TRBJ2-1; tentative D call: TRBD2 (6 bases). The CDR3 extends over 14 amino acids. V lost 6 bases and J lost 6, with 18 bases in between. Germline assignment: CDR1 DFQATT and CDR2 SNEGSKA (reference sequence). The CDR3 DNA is TGCAGTGCGACACCGGGACTTCTATTCAATGAGCAGTTCTTC. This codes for CSATPGLLFNEQFF.

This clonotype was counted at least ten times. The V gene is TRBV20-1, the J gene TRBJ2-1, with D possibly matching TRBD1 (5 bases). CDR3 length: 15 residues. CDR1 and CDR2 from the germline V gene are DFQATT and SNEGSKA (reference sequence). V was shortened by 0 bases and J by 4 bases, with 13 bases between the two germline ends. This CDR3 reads CSARDPAGRYNEQFF. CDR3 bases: TGCAGTGCTAGAGATCCGGCAGGGCGGTACAATGAGCAGTTCTTC.

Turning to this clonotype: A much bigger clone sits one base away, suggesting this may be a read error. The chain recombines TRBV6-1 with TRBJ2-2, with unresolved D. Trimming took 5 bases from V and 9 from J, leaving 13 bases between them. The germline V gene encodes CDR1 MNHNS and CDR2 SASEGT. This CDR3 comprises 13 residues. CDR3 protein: CASSTMGIRELFF. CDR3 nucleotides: TGTGCCAGCAGTACTATGGGGATCAGGGAGCTGTTTTTT.

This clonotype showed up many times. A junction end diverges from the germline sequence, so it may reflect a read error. This CDR3 reads CASSFLGVTDRQYF. Written as DNA, the CDR3 is TGTGCCAGCAGCTTTTTGGGCGTCACAGATAGGCAGTATTTT. The rearrangement links TRBV13 to TRBJ2-3; D not resolved. The CDR3 is 14 residues long. In germline, CDR1 is PRHDT, CDR2 FYEKMQ (reference sequence).